The source of this TCR beta chain is a study of T-cell memory formation after mild COVID-19. Overall study results and limits: The study detected some responding clones in pre-infection memory, suggesting cross-reactive memory joined. While clones contracting from day 15 to 85 were balanced between CD4 and CD8, later expanders leaned CD4+. The authors did not confirm SARS-CoV-2 specificity of second-wave clones peaking day 37.

This clonotype has more than one count but fewer than ten. As yet, its antigen is unknown. In TCRdb, the 5' RACE reads were re-called with MiXCR into one record per CDR3 protein. Of around 340,000 distinct CDR3 sequences in the sample, about 16% were seen once. Sample: PBMCs or a T cell subset sorted from them (not recorded which). This TCR derives from a man aged 18 to 30 who had mild COVID-19 (a few samples of this study predate the infection). Cell type and time point are not known.

CDR3 protein: CALNSGGRTDTQYF. The CDR3 bases are TGTGCCCTGAATAGCGGGGGGCGCACAGATACGCAGTATTTT. The chain has TRBV28 and TRBJ2-3; 10 bases fit TRBD2. Germline lookup yields CDR1 MDHEN and CDR2 SYDVKM. V gave up 11 bases and J gave up 1 base; unmatched junction bases: 6. The CDR3 sequence is 14 residues long.